The 20 T cell receptor beta chains in this list originate from one sample, sequenced in a study of low-dose radiotherapy and immunotherapy resistance in tumors (dated by TCRdb to 2022 to 2024). For sequencing, an Illumina HiSeq 2500 was employed. Superscript III and a set of TRAV- and TRBV-specific primers were used to synthesize first-strand cDNA, so that both TCRalpha and TCRbeta chains were covered. TCRs were amplified for around 20 PCR cycles with Phusion, using a constant-region primer paired with the adapter attached to the V primers. Through fastp at Q25 and MiXCR, TCRdb rebuilt clones from the public reads, retaining in-frame beta chains. Rows matching on CDR3 protein sequence are summarized as one entry with the most common DNA and genes. The sample includes around 100,000 distinct CDR3 sequences, with 20% to 25% observed a single time. Over 10% of the sample lies in the top ten. What the time point label conveys for this sample: after trial treatment. What this sample's treatment or condition label stands for: LDRT plus nivolumab, ipilimumab, low-dose cyclophosphamide and aspirin (RACIN trial).

The specimen comprised PBMCs, sampled after low-dose radiotherapy plus immunotherapy. The receptors come from a female donor with ovarian cancer.

Ten or more counts support this clonotype. The chain employs TRBV2 and TRBJ2-7; 7 nucleotides agree with TRBD1. The CDR3 is 13 residues long. Germline lookup yields CDR1 SNHLY and CDR2 FYNNEI. The J segment lost 3 bases and the V segment lost 10 bases, leaving 9 bases of the junction unmatched. The CDR3 DNA reads TGTGCCACCTCTGGACAGGTTTTCTACGAGCAGTACTTC. This codes for CATSGQVFYEQYF. Supplemented by reference TRBV2 and TRBJ2-7, the full variable domain reads EPEVTQTPSHQVTQMGQEVILRCVPISNHLYFYWYRQILGQKVEFLVSFYNNEISEKSEIFDDQFSVERPDGSNFTLKIRSTKLEDSAMYFCATSGQVFYEQYFGPGTRLTVT.

The chain employs TRBV7-2 and TRBJ2-2; D is unresolved. Germline values: CDR1 SGHTA, CDR2 FQGNSA. Trimming left V 1 base short and J 3 bases short, with 15 bases between. The CDR3 contains 17 residues. CDR3 nucleotides: TGTGCCAGCAGCTTAGATCTCCGTGCGGCCCACACCGGGGAGCTGTTTTTT. This sequence encodes CASSLDLRAAHTGELFF.

The chain employs TRBV9 and TRBJ1-6, with D perhaps TRBD1 (6 bases). Germline CDR1 SGDLS, CDR2 YYNGEE. This CDR3 is 14 amino acids long. V lost 0 bases to trimming and J lost 9 bases, with 10 bases between them. CDR3 coding DNA: TGTGCCAGCAGCGTAGGGGGGCCATTTTCACCCCTCCACTTT. It codes for CASSVGGPFSPLHF.

This clonotype was recorded at least ten times. The chain recombines TRBV5-4 with TRBJ2-7; 9 bases line up with TRBD1. The CDR3 loop spans 16 amino acids. CDR1 and CDR2 from the germline V gene are SGHNT and YYREEE (reference sequence). With V trimmed by 0 bases and J by 2 bases, 6 bases remained unmatched. CDR3 bases: TGTGCCAGCAGCTTGGGTCAAACAGGGGGCACCTACGAGCAGTACTTC. Its translation is CASSLGQTGGTYEQYF.

This clonotype was detected many times. The chain uses TRBV2 and TRBJ1-5, with 7 positions matching TRBD1. Germline-derived CDR1 and CDR2 are SNHLY and FYNNEI. This CDR3 has 14 residues. After removal of 6 bases from V and 2 bases from J, the junction contained 4 bases not matched to a gene. CDR3 nucleotides: TGTGCCAGCAGCCTAACAGGGGGCAATCAGCCCCAGCATTTT. Its translation is CASSLTGGNQPQHF.

This clonotype was counted at least ten times. This chain connects TRBV18 to TRBJ2-5, with D uncertain. The V gene's germline CDR1 is KGHSH and CDR2 LQKENI. This CDR3 comprises 15 residues. The ends were cut back, 5 bases at V and 2 bases at J, with 15 bases in the middle. CDR3 sequence (DNA): TGTGCCAGCTCAACCGGGCAACTGACACAAGAGACCCAGTACTTC. Translating gives CASSTGQLTQETQYF.

This clonotype was found many times. This chain joins TRBV30 and TRBJ2-7; 10 bases are shared with TRBD1. The germline V gene has CDR1 GTSNPN and CDR2 SVGIG (reference sequence). CDR3 length equals 14 residues. V was pared by 2 bases and J by 2 bases, with 3 bases of the junction left unmatched. CDR3 sequence: CAWSPDRGPYEQYF. CDR3 in DNA: TGTGCCTGGAGTCCAGACAGGGGGCCCTACGAGCAGTACTTC.

This clonotype was seen many times. The V and J genes are TRBV6-2 or TRBV6-3 and TRBJ2-1; the D is unclear. Trimming removed 4 bases from V and 4 bases from J, with 11 bases in between. CDR3 length equals 14 residues. Germline V lookup: CDR1 MNHEY, CDR2 SVGEGT. Written as DNA, the CDR3 is TGTGCCAGCAGTTTTGTCGGGTCATACAATGAGCAGTTCTTC. Translation gives CASSFVGSYNEQFF.

This clonotype was detected ten times or more. The rearrangement joins TRBV5-1 to TRBJ2-5; 9 positions match TRBD2. Germline V gives CDR1 SGHRS, CDR2 YFSETQ. The trim removed 6 bases at V and 5 bases at J, leaving 11 bases unmatched. This CDR3 is built from 15 residues. CDR3 sequence (DNA): TGCGCCAGCACCCTATCTAGCGGGATCATGGAGACCCAGTACTTC. Translated: CASTLSSGIMETQYF.

There are many counts of this clonotype. This chain's CDR3 is CASSLEGGPDTFQYF. CDR3 coding DNA: TGCGCCAGCAGCTTGGAGGGAGGCCCGGACACTTTCCAGTATTTT. The V gene is TRBV5-1, the J gene TRBJ2-3; tentatively, D is TRBD2 (6 bases). V gave up 0 bases and J gave up 12 bases, with 20 bases separating them. This CDR3 is built from 15 residues. Germline values: CDR1 SGHRS, CDR2 YFSETQ.

This clonotype was recorded many times. The junction and the germline gene differ at one end; a read error may be behind it. The V call is TRBV7-3, the J call TRBJ2-3; 10 bases align to TRBD2. Germline assignment: CDR1 SGHTA and CDR2 FQGTGA. The CDR3 length is 15 residues. The CDR3 sequence is CASSVTSGVTDTQYF. For the CDR3, the DNA is TGTGCCAGCAGCGTAACTAGCGGGGTCACAGATACGCAGTATTTT.

The chain carries TRBV29-1 and TRBJ2-7; 12 bases fit TRBD2. This CDR3 comprises 16 residues. CDR1 SQVTM and CDR2 ANQGSEA come from the germline V gene. V was clipped by 4 bases and J by 3 bases; unmatched bases: 10. This CDR3 is CSVGGTSGLINYEQYF. The CDR3 nucleotides are TGCAGCGTTGGGGGGACTAGCGGGCTTATTAACTACGAGCAGTACTTC.

The sample holds many counts of this clonotype. This chain joins TRBV20-1 and TRBJ2-3; D is perhaps TRBD1 (5 bases). CDR3 size: 13 residues. The germline V gene has CDR1 DFQATT and CDR2 SNEGSKA (reference sequence). V was pared by 4 bases and J by 2 bases, with 10 bases between. This CDR3 is CSATGHFTDTQYF. The CDR3 coding sequence is TGCAGTGCTACAGGACACTTCACAGATACGCAGTATTTT.

This clonotype has a count of ten or more. V usage is TRBV21-1 and J usage is TRBJ2-3; TRBD1 reflects the table's D call only, with no check against the DNA. TRBV21-1 is listed as a pseudogene. CDR3 size: 16 residues. As DNA, the CDR3 is TGTGCCAGCGCCCGGGGAGAAACGACCTTAACAGATACGCAGTATTTT. Translated: CASARGETTLTDTQYF.

Ten or more counts support this clonotype. V and J are TRBV18 and TRBJ2-7, with D perhaps being TRBD1 or TRBD2 (5 bases each). From germline, CDR1 is KGHSH and CDR2 LQKENI. The CDR3 totals 14 residues. The ends were cut back, 6 bases at V and 4 bases at J, with 16 bases in the middle. CDR3 DNA sequence: TGTGCCAGCTCGGGGCCGCGGGCATCTTACGAGCAGTACTTC. Protein sequence: CASSGPRASYEQYF.

Ten or more counts support this clonotype. The chain recombines TRBV7-9 with TRBJ1-6; perhaps TRBD1 as D (5 bases). This CDR3 region has 16 residues. The V and J ends lost 5 bases and 7 bases respectively, with 18 bases between them. Germline lookup yields CDR1 SEHNR and CDR2 FQNEAQ (reference sequence). This chain's CDR3 is CASSRAMGRTNSPLHF. Written as DNA, the CDR3 is TGTGCCAGCAGCCGGGCTATGGGACGGACAAATTCACCCCTCCACTTT.

This clonotype occurred many times. CDR3 nucleotide sequence: TGCGCCAGCAGCTTTAGACTAGCGGGAACCCTAGGGAGTGCTGGGGCCAACGTCCTGACTTTC. As protein: CASSFRLAGTLGSAGANVLTF. The chain uses TRBV4-3 and TRBJ2-6, with TRBD2 matching over 11 bases. The CDR3 runs 21 residues. Germline values: CDR1 LGHNA, CDR2 YSLEER. V was pared by 5 bases and J by 2 bases, with 17 bases of the junction left unmatched.

This clonotype was detected many times. The V gene is TRBV3-1, the J gene TRBJ2-1; 8 bases are a match to TRBD2. Unmatched junction bases numbered 9, after V lost 5 bases and J lost 3 bases. The CDR3 extends over 16 amino acids. Germline lookup yields CDR1 LGHDT and CDR2 YNNKEL (reference sequence). The CDR3 nucleotides are TGTGCCAGCAGCAGGGGCGTAGCGGGGTTCTACAATGAGCAGTTCTTC. This codes for CASSRGVAGFYNEQFF.

This chain joins TRBV20-1 and TRBJ2-3, with TRBD2 identical over 12 bases. V shed 6 bases, J shed 1 base, and the junction held 8 bases outside the gene matches. The CDR3 spans 16 residues. CDR1 is DFQATT and CDR2 is SNEGSKA in the germline V gene (reference sequence). CDR3 sequence reads: CSAIDRLAGGTDTQYF. As DNA, the CDR3 is TGCAGTGCCATCGACAGACTAGCGGGGGGCACAGATACGCAGTATTTT.

Comments on this clonotype: An end of the junction does not agree with germline; a read error may underlie this. The chain employs TRBV5-1 and TRBJ2-7, with 11 bases identical to TRBD2. The CDR3 has 15 residues. Per the germline V gene, CDR1 is SGHRS and CDR2 is YFSETQ. The CDR3 spells CVSSLVTSGAYEQYF. The CDR3 DNA follows: TGCGTCAGCAGCTTGGTGACTAGCGGGGCCTACGAGCAGTACTTC. Full variable domain (rest looked up from reference TRBV5-1 and TRBJ2-7): KAGVTQTPRYLIKTRGQQVTLSCSPISGHRSVSWYQQTPGQGLQFLFEYFSETQRNKGNFPGRFSGRQFSNSRSEMNVSTLELGDSALYLCVSSLVTSGAYEQYFGPGTRLTVT.